This T cell receptor (beta chain) was retrieved from a study of metastatic and nonmetastatic thyroid tumors. The germline gives CDR1 SGHRS, CDR2 YFSETQ. The ends were cut back, 3 bases at V and 7 bases at J, with 11 bases in the middle. The CDR3 is 13 amino acids. TCRdb used MiXCR to call clones anew from the PCR reads. The table lists 10,000 to 13,000 clones, about 37% of them singletons. Thyroid surgery took place with no prior treatment in any patient. V usage is TRBV5-1 and J usage is TRBJ2-1; D is perhaps TRBD1 (6 bases). The sample was tumor tissue. The TCR comes from a female donor with papillary thyroid cancer or a benign thyroid nodule (not recorded which). Some clones in this sample may be carry-over from other donors' samples. CDR3 sequence reads: CASSYRVTNEQFF. The CDR3 nucleotides are TGCGCCAGCAGCTACAGGGTTACAAATGAGCAGTTCTTC.